The 13 T cell receptor beta chains listed next were all sequenced from one sample in a study of T cells after yellow fever vaccination. TCRdb independently ran MiXCR on the 5' RACE reads; one entry per CDR3 protein. There are hundreds of thousands of distinct CDR3 sequences in the sample; under 25% occur only once, and more than 13% lies in the top ten. The sequenced sample was PBMCs, obtained 15 days after the yellow fever booster vaccination. The source of these receptors is a man aged 25-40 years who received the YFV17D yellow fever vaccine.

This clonotype turned up a few times. The chain is built from TRBV18 and TRBJ1-6; D uncertain. Trimming cost V 6 bases and J 7 bases, with 13 bases left between them. This CDR3 contains 14 residues. Germline V gene sequence: CDR1 KGHSH, CDR2 LQKENI. CDR3 DNA sequence: TGTGCCAGCTCCCGTGACCGGCCAAATTCACCCCTCCACTTT. Residues: CASSRDRPNSPLHF.

The chain links TRBV7-2 to TRBJ2-1; perhaps TRBD2 as D (5 bases). The ends were cut back, 3 bases at V and 8 bases at J, with 11 bases in the middle. CDR3 size: 13 residues. Germline CDR1 reads SGHTA; CDR2 reads FQGNSA. The CDR3 DNA reads as TGTGCCAGCAGCTTGGTTGAGAGGGATGAGCAGTTCTTC. Translated, it gives CASSLVERDEQFF. The variable domain in full, completed from reference TRBV7-2 and TRBJ2-1, reads GAGVSQSPSNKVTEKGKDVELRCDPISGHTALYWYRQSLGQGLEFLIYFQGNSAPDKSGLPSDRFSAERTGGSVSTLTIQRTQQEDSAVYLCASSLVERDEQFFGPGTRLTVL.

The chain couples TRBV20-1 to TRBJ2-5; D remains ambiguous. The germline V gene has CDR1 DFQATT and CDR2 SNEGSKA (reference sequence). The V end was cut by 5 bases, the J end by 1 base, with 11 bases between. CDR3 length: 13 residues. CDR3 bases: TGCAGTGCTCCGTCCCCAACCCAAGAGACCCAGTACTTC. Protein product: CSAPSPTQETQYF.

The chain recombines TRBV9 with TRBJ2-2; D not resolved. Germline values: CDR1 SGDLS, CDR2 YYNGEE. The CDR3 has 14 residues. V lost 5 bases and J lost 0, with 8 bases in between. The CDR3 DNA reads TGTGCCAGCAGTCGCAGGACGAACACCGGGGAGCTGTTTTTT. Protein product: CASSRRTNTGELFF.

The chain combines TRBV7-3 with TRBJ2-1; 9 bases are a match to TRBD2. J was trimmed by 5 bases and V by 5 bases; bases with no gene match: 16. The CDR3 sequence is 18 residues long. In germline, CDR1 is SGHTA, CDR2 FQGTGA. CDR3 loop: CASSLAARGRAFDNEQFF. Written as DNA, the CDR3 is TGTGCCAGCAGCCTCGCCGCCCGCGGGAGGGCTTTCGACAATGAGCAGTTCTTC.

This clonotype was seen repeatedly, ten times or more. The chain is built from TRBV5-1 and TRBJ2-2; unclear D gene. CDR1 SGHRS and CDR2 YFSETQ come from the germline V gene. V was trimmed by 4 bases and J by 4 bases, leaving 8 bases between them. CDR3 length equals 13 residues. The CDR3 here is CASSPHSTGELFF. The CDR3 bases are TGCGCCAGCAGCCCGCATTCCACCGGGGAGCTGTTTTTT.

In its sample, this clonotype was seen a few times. The chain employs TRBV7-2 and TRBJ2-2, with D possibly being TRBD1 (6 bases). Germline CDR1 is SGHTA and CDR2 is FQGNSA. This CDR3 spans 16 amino acids. The germline V and J ends were trimmed by 5 bases and 5 bases, with 18 bases remaining between them. CDR3 in amino acids: CASSTLGGPTTGELFF. In nucleotides, the CDR3 is TGTGCCAGCAGCACCCTAGGGGGACCCACTACCGGGGAGCTGTTTTTT.

J is TRBJ2-1 and V is TRBV15, with 8 bases fitting TRBD2. CDR1 and CDR2 (germline): LNHNV, YYDKDF (reference sequence). The CDR3 is made up of 13 amino acids. After removal of 1 base from V and 13 bases from J, the junction contained 6 bases not matched to a gene. This chain's CDR3 is CATSRGSGTSQFF. The CDR3, as DNA: TGTGCCACCAGCAGAGGGTCAGGGACTAGTCAGTTCTTC.

This clonotype showed up just a few times. The rearrangement links TRBV7-8 to TRBJ1-5; D is unresolved. This CDR3 is built from 14 residues. V was clipped by 5 bases and J by 4 bases, with 12 bases between them. Germline V gives CDR1 SGHVS, CDR2 FQNEAQ. In nucleotides, the CDR3 is TGTGCCAGCAGCCGAGGACGGGAAAATCAGCCCCAGCATTTT. This sequence encodes CASSRGRENQPQHF.

This chain uses TRBV5-1 with TRBJ2-1; D perhaps matches TRBD2 (5 bases). The CDR3 sequence is 20 residues long. Trimming stripped 0 bases from V and 5 bases from J, with 27 bases between. The germline CDR1 and CDR2 sequences are SGHRS and YFSETQ. The CDR3 DNA is TGCGCCAGCAGCTTGGGTATCTCCAGCGGAGAGTTCCCCTCTCACAATGAGCAGTTCTTC. It encodes CASSLGISSGEFPSHNEQFF. The entire variable domain, with the rest obtained from reference TRBV5-1 and TRBJ2-1, is as follows: KAGVTQTPRYLIKTRGQQVTLSCSPISGHRSVSWYQQTPGQGLQFLFEYFSETQRNKGNFPGRFSGRQFSNSRSEMNVSTLELGDSALYLCASSLGISSGEFPSHNEQFFGPGTRLTVL.

This clonotype occurred a few times. The chain is built from TRBV5-1 and TRBJ2-7; D is possibly TRBD2 (5 bases). Trimming took off 2 bases at V and 6 bases at J, with 21 bases between the two ends. This CDR3 has 16 residues. CDR1 SGHRS and CDR2 YFSETQ come from the germline V gene. The CDR3 region is CASSFISGSQGFEQYF. The CDR3 nucleotides are TGCGCCAGCAGCTTTATAAGCGGAAGCCAAGGGTTCGAGCAGTACTTC.

The chain uses TRBV29-1 and TRBJ2-1; 16 positions match TRBD2. J gave up 0 bases and V 3 bases, and 2 bases lay outside the gene matches. The CDR3 spans 17 residues. The V gene's germline CDR1 is SQVTM and CDR2 ANQGSEA. The CDR3 reads CSVEGLAGGSSYNEQFF. The DNA of the CDR3 is TGCAGCGTTGAGGGACTAGCGGGAGGGAGCTCCTACAATGAGCAGTTCTTC.

This clonotype was detected many times. The chain links TRBV5-1 to TRBJ1-1; 9 bases agree with TRBD1. Germline loops: CDR1 SGHRS, CDR2 YFSETQ. The CDR3 loop spans 14 amino acids. Trimming cost V 0 bases and J 6 bases; bases outside gene matches: 3. The CDR3 coding sequence is TGCGCCAGCAGCTTGGTACAGGGGGCCGCTGAAGCTTTCTTT. This encodes CASSLVQGAAEAFF.